This T cell receptor (beta chain) was profiled in a study of OX40 agonist ivuxolimab in advanced cancers. Looking at the study overall: At 75% to 90% male, the cohort had a mean age of approximately 60 years, ranging from roughly 23 to 80.

In germline, CDR1 is KGHSH, CDR2 LQKENI. The germline V and J ends were trimmed by 3 bases and 2 bases, with 16 bases remaining between them. The length of the CDR3 is 16 residues. Sequencing used immunoSEQ multiplex PCR; TCRdb keeps in-frame clones, though not all of them. The data hold around 62,000 clones, with approximately 91% observed a single time. Broader study findings: Antigen targets of the expanded peripheral T cells went undetermined.

A note on this clone: Its antigen is currently unknown.

Sequencing used CD4+ or CD8+ T cells sorted from blood, obtained in a trial of the OX40 agonist ivuxolimab. V usage is TRBV18 and J usage is TRBJ2-5; either TRBD1 or TRBD2 may supply D (5 bases each). This clonotype was sampled from an adult with an advanced solid tumor such as melanoma, head and neck, liver or kidney cancer. The CDR3 region is CASSPGVSRGQETQYF. The CDR3 DNA follows: TGTGCCAGCTCACCGGGGGTGAGTAGGGGACAAGAGACCCAGTACTTC.